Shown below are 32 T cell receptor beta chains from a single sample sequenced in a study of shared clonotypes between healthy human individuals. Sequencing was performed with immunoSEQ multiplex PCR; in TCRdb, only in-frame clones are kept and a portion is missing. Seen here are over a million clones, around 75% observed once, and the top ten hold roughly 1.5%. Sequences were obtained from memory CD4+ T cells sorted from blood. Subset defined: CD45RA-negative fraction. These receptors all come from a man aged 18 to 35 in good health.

CDR3 in DNA: TGTGCCAGCAGCCAGAGCGGGCACCTTACCTACAATGAGCAGTTCTTC. This translates into CASSQSGHLTYNEQFF. The V gene is TRBV9, the J gene TRBJ2-1, with D maybe TRBD2 (6 bases). CDR1 and CDR2 (germline): SGDLS, YYNGEE. The V end was cut by 4 bases, the J end by 2 bases, with 16 bases between. There are 16 residues in the CDR3.

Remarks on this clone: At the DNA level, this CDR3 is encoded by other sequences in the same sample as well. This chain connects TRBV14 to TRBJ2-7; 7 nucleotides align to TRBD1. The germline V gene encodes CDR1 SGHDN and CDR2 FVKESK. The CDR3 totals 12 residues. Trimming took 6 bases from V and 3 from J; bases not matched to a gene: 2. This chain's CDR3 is CASSRQGYEQYF. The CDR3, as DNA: TGTGCCAGCAGTCGACAGGGCTACGAGCAGTACTTC.

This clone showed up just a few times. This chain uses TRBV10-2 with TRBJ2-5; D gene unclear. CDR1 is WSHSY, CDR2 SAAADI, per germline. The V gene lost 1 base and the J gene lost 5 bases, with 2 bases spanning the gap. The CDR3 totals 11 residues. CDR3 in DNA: TGCGCCAGCAGTGAGTGGGAGACCCAGTACTTC. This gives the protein CASSEWETQYF.

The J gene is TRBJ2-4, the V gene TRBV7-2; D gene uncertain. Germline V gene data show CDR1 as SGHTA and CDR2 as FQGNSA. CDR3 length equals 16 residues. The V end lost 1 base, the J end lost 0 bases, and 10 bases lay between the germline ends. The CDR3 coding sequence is TGTGCCAGCAGCTTAGGGCAGATCCTAGCCAAAAACATTCAGTACTTC. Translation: CASSLGQILAKNIQYF. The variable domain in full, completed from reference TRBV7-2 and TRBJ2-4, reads GAGVSQSPSNKVTEKGKDVELRCDPISGHTALYWYRQSLGQGLEFLIYFQGNSAPDKSGLPSDRFSAERTGGSVSTLTIQRTQQEDSAVYLCASSLGQILAKNIQYFGAGTRLSVL.

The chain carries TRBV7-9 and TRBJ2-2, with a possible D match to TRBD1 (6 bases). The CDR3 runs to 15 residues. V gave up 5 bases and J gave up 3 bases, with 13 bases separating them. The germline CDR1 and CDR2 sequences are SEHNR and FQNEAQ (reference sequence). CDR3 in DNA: TGTGCCAGCAGCGCCGACCAGGGGTACACCGGGGAGCTGTTTTTT. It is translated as CASSADQGYTGELFF.

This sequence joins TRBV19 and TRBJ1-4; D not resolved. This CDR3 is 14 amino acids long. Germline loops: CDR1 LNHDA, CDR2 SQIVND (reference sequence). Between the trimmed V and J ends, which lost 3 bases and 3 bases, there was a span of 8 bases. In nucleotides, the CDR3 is TGTGCCAGTAGTATCCCGGGTGCTAATGAAAAACTGTTTTTT. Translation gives CASSIPGANEKLFF. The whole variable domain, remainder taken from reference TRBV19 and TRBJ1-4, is DGGITQSPKYLFRKEGQNVTLSCEQNLNHDAMYWYRQDPGQGLRLIYYSQIVNDFQKGDIAEGYSVSREKKESFPLTVTSAQKNPTAFYLCASSIPGANEKLFFGSGTQLSVL.

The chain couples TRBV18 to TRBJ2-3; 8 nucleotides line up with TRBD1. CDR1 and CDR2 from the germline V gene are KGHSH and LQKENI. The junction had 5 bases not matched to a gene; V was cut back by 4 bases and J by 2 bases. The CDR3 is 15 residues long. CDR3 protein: CASSQRTGPTDTQYF. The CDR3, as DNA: TGTGCCAGCTCACAAAGGACAGGGCCCACAGATACGCAGTATTTT.

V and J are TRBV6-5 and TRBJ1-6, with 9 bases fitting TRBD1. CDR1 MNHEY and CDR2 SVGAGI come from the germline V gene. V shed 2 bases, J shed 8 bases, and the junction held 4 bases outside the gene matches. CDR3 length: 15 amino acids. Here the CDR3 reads CASSYGDRVYSPLHF. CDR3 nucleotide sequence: TGTGCCAGCAGTTACGGGGACAGGGTTTATTCACCCCTCCACTTT.

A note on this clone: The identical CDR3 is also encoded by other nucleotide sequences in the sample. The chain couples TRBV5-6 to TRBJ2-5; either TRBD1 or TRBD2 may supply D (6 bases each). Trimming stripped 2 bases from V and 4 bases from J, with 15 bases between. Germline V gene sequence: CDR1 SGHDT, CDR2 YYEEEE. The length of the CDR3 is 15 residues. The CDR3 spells CASSFRGPGGETQYF. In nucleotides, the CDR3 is TGTGCCAGCAGCTTCCGGGGGCCGGGCGGAGAGACCCAGTACTTC.

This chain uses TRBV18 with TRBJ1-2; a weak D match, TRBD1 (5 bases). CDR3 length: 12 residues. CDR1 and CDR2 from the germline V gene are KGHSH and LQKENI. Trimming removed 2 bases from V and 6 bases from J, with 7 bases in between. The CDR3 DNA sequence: TGTGCCAGCTCACCAGAGGGGAATGGCTACACCTTC. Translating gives CASSPEGNGYTF.

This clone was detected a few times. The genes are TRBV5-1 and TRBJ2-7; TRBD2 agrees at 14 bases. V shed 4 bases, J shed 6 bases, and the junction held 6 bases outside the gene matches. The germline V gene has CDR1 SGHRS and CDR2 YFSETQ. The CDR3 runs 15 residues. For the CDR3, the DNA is TGCGCCAGCAGCACGGGACTAGCGGGAGTAGGCGAGCAGTACTTC. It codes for CASSTGLAGVGEQYF. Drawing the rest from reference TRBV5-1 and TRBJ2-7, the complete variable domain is KAGVTQTPRYLIKTRGQQVTLSCSPISGHRSVSWYQQTPGQGLQFLFEYFSETQRNKGNFPGRFSGRQFSNSRSEMNVSTLELGDSALYLCASSTGLAGVGEQYFGPGTRLTVT.

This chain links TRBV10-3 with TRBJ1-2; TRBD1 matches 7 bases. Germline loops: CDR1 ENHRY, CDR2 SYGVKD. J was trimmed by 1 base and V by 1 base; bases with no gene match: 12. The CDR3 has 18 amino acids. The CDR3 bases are TGTGCCATCAGTGAGTACAGGCTCGGACAGGCCCTTAACTATGGCTACACCTTC. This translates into CAISEYRLGQALNYGYTF.

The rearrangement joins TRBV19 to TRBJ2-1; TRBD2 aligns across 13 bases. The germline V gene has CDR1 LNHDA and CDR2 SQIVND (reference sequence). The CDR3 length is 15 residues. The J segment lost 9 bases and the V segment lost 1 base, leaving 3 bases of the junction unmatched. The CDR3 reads CASSIVTSGRGEQFF. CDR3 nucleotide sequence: TGTGCCAGTAGTATAGTAACTAGCGGGAGGGGTGAGCAGTTCTTC.

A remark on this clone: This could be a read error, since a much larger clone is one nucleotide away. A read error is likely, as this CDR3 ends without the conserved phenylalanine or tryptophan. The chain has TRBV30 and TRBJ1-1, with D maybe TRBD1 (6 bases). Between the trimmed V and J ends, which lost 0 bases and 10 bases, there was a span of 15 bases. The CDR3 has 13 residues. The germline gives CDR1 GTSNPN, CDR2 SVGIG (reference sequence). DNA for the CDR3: TGTGCCTGGAGTGTTCGGGCAGGGGAGGTAGCTTTCCTT. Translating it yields CAWSVRAGEVAFL.

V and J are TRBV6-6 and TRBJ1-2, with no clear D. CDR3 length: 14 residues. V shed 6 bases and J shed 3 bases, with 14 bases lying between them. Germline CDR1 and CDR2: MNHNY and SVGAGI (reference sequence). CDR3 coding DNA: TGTGCCAGCAGGCCCGGATTGGAGGACTATGGCTACACCTTC. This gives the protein CASRPGLEDYGYTF.

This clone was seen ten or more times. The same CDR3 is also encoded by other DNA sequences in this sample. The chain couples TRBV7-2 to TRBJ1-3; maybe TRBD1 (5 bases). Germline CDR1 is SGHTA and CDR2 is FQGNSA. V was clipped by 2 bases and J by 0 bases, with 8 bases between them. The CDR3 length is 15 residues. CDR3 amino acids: CASSLSGGSGNTIYF. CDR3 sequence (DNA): TGTGCCAGCAGCTTATCTGGGGGCTCTGGAAACACCATATATTTT. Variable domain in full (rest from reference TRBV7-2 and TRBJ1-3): GAGVSQSPSNKVTEKGKDVELRCDPISGHTALYWYRQSLGQGLEFLIYFQGNSAPDKSGLPSDRFSAERTGGSVSTLTIQRTQQEDSAVYLCASSLSGGSGNTIYFGEGSWLTVV.

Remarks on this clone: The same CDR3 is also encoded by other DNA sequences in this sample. This CDR3 reads CASSPRERTEAFF. In DNA, the CDR3 is TGTGCCAGTAGTCCGCGGGAACGGACTGAAGCTTTCTTT. The chain employs TRBV19 and TRBJ1-1; no reliable D call. The germline CDR1 and CDR2 sequences are LNHDA and SQIVND (reference sequence). Trimming took off 5 bases at V and 5 bases at J, with 12 bases between the two ends. CDR3 length equals 13 residues.

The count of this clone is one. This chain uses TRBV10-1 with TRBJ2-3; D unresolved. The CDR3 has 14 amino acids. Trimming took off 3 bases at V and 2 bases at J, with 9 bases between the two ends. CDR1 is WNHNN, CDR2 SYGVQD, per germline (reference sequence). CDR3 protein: CASSDRSATDTQYF. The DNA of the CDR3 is TGCGCCAGCAGTGACCGATCAGCCACAGATACGCAGTATTTT.

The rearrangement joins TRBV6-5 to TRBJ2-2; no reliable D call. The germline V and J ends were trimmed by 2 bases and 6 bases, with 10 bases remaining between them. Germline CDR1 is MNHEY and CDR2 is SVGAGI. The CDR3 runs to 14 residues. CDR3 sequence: CASSYVQRPGELFF. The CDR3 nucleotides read TGTGCCAGCAGTTACGTACAGCGCCCCGGGGAGCTGTTTTTT.

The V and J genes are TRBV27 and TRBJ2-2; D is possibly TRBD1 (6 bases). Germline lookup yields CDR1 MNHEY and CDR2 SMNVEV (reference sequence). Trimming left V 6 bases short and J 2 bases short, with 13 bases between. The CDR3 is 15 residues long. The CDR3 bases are TGTGCCAGCAGGCGGACAGAAATTAACACCGGGGAGCTGTTTTTT. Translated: CASRRTEINTGELFF.

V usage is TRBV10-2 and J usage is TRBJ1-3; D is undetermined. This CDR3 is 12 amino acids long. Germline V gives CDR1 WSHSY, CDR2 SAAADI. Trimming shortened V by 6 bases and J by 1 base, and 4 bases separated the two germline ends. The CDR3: CASRGSGNTIYF. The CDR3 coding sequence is TGCGCCAGCAGGGGTTCTGGAAACACCATATATTTT.

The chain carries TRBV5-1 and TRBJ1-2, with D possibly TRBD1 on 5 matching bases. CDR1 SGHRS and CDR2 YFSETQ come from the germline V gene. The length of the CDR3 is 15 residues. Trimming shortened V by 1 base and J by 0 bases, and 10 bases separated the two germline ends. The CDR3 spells CASSLSGGSNYGYTF. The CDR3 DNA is TGCGCCAGCAGCTTGTCCGGGGGATCTAACTATGGCTACACCTTC. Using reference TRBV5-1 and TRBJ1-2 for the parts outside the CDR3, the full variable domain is KAGVTQTPRYLIKTRGQQVTLSCSPISGHRSVSWYQQTPGQGLQFLFEYFSETQRNKGNFPGRFSGRQFSNSRSEMNVSTLELGDSALYLCASSLSGGSNYGYTFGSGTRLTVV.

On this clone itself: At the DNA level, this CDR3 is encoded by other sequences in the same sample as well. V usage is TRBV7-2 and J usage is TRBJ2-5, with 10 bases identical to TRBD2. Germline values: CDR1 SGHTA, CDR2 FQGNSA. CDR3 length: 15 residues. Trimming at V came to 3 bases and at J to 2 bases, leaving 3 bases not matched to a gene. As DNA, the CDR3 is TGTGCCAGCAGCTTTAGCGGGAGGATTCAAGAGACCCAGTACTTC. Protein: CASSFSGRIQETQYF.

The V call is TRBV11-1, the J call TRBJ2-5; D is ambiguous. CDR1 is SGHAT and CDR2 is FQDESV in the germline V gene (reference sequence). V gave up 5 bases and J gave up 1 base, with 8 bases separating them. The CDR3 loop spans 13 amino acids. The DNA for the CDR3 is TGTGCCAGCAGCCCTTGGAGCCAAGAGACCCAGTACTTC. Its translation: CASSPWSQETQYF.

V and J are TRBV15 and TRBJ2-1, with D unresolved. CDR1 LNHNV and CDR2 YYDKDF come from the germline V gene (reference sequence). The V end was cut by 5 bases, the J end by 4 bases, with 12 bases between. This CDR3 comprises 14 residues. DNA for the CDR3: TGTGCCACCAGCGAACTCACCAGGTACAATGAGCAGTTCTTC. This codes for CATSELTRYNEQFF.

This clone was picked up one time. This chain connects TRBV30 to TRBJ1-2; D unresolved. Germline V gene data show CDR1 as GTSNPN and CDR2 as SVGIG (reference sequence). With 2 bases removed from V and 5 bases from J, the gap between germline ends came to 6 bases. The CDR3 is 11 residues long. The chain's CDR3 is CAWSSEYGYTF. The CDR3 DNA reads TGTGCCTGGAGTTCGGAGTATGGCTACACCTTC.

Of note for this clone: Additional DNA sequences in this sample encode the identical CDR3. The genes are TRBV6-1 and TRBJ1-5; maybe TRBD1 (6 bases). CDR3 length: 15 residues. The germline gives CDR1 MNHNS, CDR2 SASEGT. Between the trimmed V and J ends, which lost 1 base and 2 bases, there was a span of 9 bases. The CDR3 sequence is CASSEGSGGNQPQHF. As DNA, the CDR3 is TGTGCCAGCAGTGAAGGGTCAGGGGGCAATCAGCCCCAGCATTTT.

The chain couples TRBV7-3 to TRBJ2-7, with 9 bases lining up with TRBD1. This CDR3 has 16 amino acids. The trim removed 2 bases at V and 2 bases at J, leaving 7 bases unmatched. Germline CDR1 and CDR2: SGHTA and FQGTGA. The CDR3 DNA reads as TGTGCCAGCAGCTTACTGGACAGGGGCTTGACCTACGAGCAGTACTTC. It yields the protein CASSLLDRGLTYEQYF.

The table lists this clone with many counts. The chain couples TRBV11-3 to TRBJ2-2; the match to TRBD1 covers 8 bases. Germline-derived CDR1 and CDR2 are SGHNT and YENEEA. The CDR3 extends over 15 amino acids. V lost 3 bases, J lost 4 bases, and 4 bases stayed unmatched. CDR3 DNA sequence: TGTGCCAGCAGCTTCGGGACAGGAGGCACCGGGGAGCTGTTTTTT. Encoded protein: CASSFGTGGTGELFF.

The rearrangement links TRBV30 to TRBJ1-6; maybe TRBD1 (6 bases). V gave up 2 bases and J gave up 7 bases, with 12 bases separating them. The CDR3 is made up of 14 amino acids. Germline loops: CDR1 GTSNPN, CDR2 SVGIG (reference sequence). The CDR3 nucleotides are TGTGCCTGGAGTCTAGGACAGTGGAATTCACCCCTCCACTTT. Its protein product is CAWSLGQWNSPLHF.

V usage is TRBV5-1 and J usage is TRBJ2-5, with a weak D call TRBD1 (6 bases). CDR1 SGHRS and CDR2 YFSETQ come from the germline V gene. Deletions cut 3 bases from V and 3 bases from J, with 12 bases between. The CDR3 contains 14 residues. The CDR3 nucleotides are TGCGCCAGCAGCTCCGACAGGAGCGAAGAGACCCAGTACTTC. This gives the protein CASSSDRSEETQYF.

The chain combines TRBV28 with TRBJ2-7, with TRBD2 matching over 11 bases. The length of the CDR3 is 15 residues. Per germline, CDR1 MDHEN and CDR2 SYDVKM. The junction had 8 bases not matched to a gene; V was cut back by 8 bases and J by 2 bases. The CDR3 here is CASGRLAGGAYEQYF. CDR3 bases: TGTGCCAGCGGCCGCTTAGCGGGGGGGGCCTACGAGCAGTACTTC. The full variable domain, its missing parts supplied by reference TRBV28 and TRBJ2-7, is DVKVTQSSRYLVKRTGEKVFLECVQDMDHENMFWYRQDPGLGLRLIYFSYDVKMKEKGDIPEGYSVSREKKERFSLILESASTNQTSMYLCASGRLAGGAYEQYFGPGTRLTVT.